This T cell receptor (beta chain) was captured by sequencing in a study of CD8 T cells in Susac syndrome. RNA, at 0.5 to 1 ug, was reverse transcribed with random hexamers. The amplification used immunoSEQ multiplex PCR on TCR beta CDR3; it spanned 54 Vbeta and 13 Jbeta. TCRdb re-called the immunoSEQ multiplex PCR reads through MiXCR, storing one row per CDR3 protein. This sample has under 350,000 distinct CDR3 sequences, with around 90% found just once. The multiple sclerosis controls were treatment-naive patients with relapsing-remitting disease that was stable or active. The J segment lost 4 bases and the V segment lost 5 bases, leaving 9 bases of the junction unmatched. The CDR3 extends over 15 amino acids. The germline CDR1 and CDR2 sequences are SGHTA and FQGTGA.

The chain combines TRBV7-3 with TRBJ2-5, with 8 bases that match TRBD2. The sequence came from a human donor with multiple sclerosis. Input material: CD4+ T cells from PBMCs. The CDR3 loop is CASSPSGRIGETQYF. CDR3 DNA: TGTGCCAGCAGCCCAAGCGGGAGAATTGGAGAGACCCAGTACTTC. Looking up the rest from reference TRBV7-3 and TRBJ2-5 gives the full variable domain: GAGVSQTPSNKVTEKGKYVELRCDPISGHTALYWYRQSLGQGPEFLIYFQGTGAADDSGLPNDRFFAVRPEGSVSTLKIQRTERGDSAVYLCASSPSGRIGETQYFGPGTRLLVL.